The 25 T cell receptor beta chains below come from one sample, sequenced in a study of blood T cell repertoires in COVID-19. Clones were read by immunoSEQ multiplex PCR, and TCRdb kept only the in-frame ones, dropping some. The sample has a few hundred thousand clones; roughly 88% are singletons. The sequenced sample consisted of PBMCs or T cells enriched from blood (not recorded which). The receptors were sampled from a man aged 25-40 years who had recovered from COVID-19.

This chain links TRBV6-1 with TRBJ1-1, with D unresolved. In germline, CDR1 is MNHNS, CDR2 SASEGT. The CDR3 runs to 14 residues. Trimming stripped 1 base from V and 1 base from J, with 7 bases between. In DNA, the CDR3 is TGTGCCAGCAGTGAAGGCCCAGAGAACACTGAAGCTTTCTTT. It specifies CASSEGPENTEAFF.

The chain recombines TRBV7-9 with TRBJ1-5, with D unclear. Between the trimmed V and J ends, which lost 4 bases and 5 bases, there was a span of 9 bases. Germline CDR1 SEHNR, CDR2 FQNEAQ (reference sequence). The CDR3 totals 13 residues. Here the CDR3 DNA reads TGTGCCAGCAGCTCAACCGGAGATCAGCCCCAGCATTTT. Protein: CASSSTGDQPQHF. The full variable domain, with the rest looked up from reference TRBV7-9 and TRBJ1-5, is DTGVSQNPRHKITKRGQNVTFRCDPISEHNRLYWYRQTLGQGPEFLTYFQNEAQLEKSRLLSDRFSAERPKGSFSTLEIQRTEQGDSAMYLCASSSTGDQPQHFGDGTRLSIL.

V usage is TRBV5-1 and J usage is TRBJ2-3; D may be TRBD2 (6 bases). Trimming cost V 4 bases and J 4 bases, with 13 bases left between them. Germline loops: CDR1 SGHRS, CDR2 YFSETQ. This CDR3 comprises 14 residues. CDR3 region: CASSRLVRADTQYF. The CDR3, as DNA: TGCGCCAGCAGCCGACTAGTTCGGGCAGATACGCAGTATTTT.

This clone was recorded many times. V is TRBV11-2 and J is TRBJ1-2, with D maybe TRBD1 (6 bases). The CDR3 loop spans 15 amino acids. The V gene lost 0 bases and the J gene lost 6 bases, with 14 bases spanning the gap. Germline V gene sequence: CDR1 SGHAT, CDR2 FQNNGV. The CDR3 reads CASSLESRTADGYTF. The CDR3, as DNA: TGTGCCAGCAGCTTAGAGTCACGGACAGCGGATGGCTACACCTTC.

This chain connects TRBV11-2 to TRBJ2-7, with unresolved D. The CDR3 sequence is 13 residues long. V lost 1 base to trimming and J lost 3 bases, with 7 bases between them. Looked up from germline, CDR1 is SGHAT and CDR2 is FQNNGV. CDR3 residues: CASSLGSVYEQYF. CDR3 nucleotide sequence: TGTGCCAGCAGCTTAGGCAGCGTCTACGAGCAGTACTTC.

This clone was seen once. This rearrangement joins TRBV5-1 to TRBJ1-1; no firm D call. Germline V gene sequence: CDR1 SGHRS, CDR2 YFSETQ. V was shortened by 0 bases and J by 1 base, with 7 bases between the two germline ends. This CDR3 contains 14 residues. The CDR3 bases are TGCGCCAGCAGCTTGGGTAGCGCGAACACTGAAGCTTTCTTT. Translating gives CASSLGSANTEAFF.

The count of this clone is one. This chain connects TRBV4-1 to TRBJ1-3; possibly TRBD1 for D (5 bases). The length of the CDR3 is 15 residues. CDR1 and CDR2 (germline): MGHRA, YSYEKL. The ends were cut back, 4 bases at V and 2 bases at J, with 12 bases in the middle. DNA of the CDR3: TGCGCCAGCAGCCTAGGGGTGGTGGCTGGAAACACCATATATTTT. Protein: CASSLGVVAGNTIYF.

The rearrangement joins TRBV27 to TRBJ2-1; 11 nucleotides line up with TRBD1. CDR1 and CDR2 (germline): MNHEY, SMNVEV (reference sequence). The V gene end was trimmed by 1 base and the J gene end by 6 bases; junction bases not matched to a gene: 11. The CDR3 has 18 amino acids. The CDR3 sequence is CASSLFGLTGTGGNEQFF. CDR3 nucleotides: TGTGCCAGCAGTTTATTCGGACTAACCGGGACAGGGGGCAATGAGCAGTTCTTC.

This chain joins TRBV7-2 and TRBJ1-3; TRBD1 agrees at 7 bases. CDR3 length equals 12 residues. The V and J ends lost 6 bases and 7 bases, in that order; junction bases with no gene match: 3. Germline V gene lookup returns CDR1 SGHTA and CDR2 FQGNSA. This CDR3 reads CASSPQGNTIYF. CDR3 coding DNA: TGTGCCAGCAGTCCACAGGGGAACACCATATATTTT.

The V gene is TRBV3-1 (or the pseudogene TRBV3-2), the J gene TRBJ1-6; D is unresolved. CDR1 and CDR2 from the germline V gene are LGHDT and YNNKEL (reference sequence). This CDR3 has 14 residues. The ends were cut back, 5 bases at V and 7 bases at J, with 12 bases in the middle. This chain's CDR3 is CASSLALGNSPLHF. The CDR3 nucleotides are TGTGCCAGCAGCTTGGCCCTGGGCAATTCACCCCTCCACTTT.

The gene calls are TRBV19 and TRBJ1-4; 8 positions match TRBD1. The CDR3 loop spans 13 amino acids. V dropped 10 bases and J dropped 4; count of bases not matched to a gene: 5. Germline V gene data show CDR1 as LNHDA and CDR2 as SQIVND (reference sequence). The CDR3 loop reads CATSDRGNEKLFF. The CDR3 DNA is TGTGCCACCTCTGACAGGGGTAATGAAAAACTGTTTTTT. Together with reference TRBV19 and TRBJ1-4, the CDR3 gives the full variable domain: DGGITQSPKYLFRKEGQNVTLSCEQNLNHDAMYWYRQDPGQGLRLIYYSQIVNDFQKGDIAEGYSVSREKKESFPLTVTSAQKNPTAFYLCATSDRGNEKLFFGSGTQLSVL.

V is TRBV7-2 and J is TRBJ2-7; 7 positions agree with TRBD1. CDR3 size: 15 residues. J was trimmed by 3 bases and V by 2 bases; bases with no gene match: 7. In germline, CDR1 is SGHTA, CDR2 FQGNSA. This CDR3 reads CASSLRTGVSYEQYF. The CDR3 nucleotides are TGTGCCAGCAGCTTAAGAACAGGGGTAAGCTACGAGCAGTACTTC.

Here the CDR3 DNA reads TGCGCCAGCAGCATTAGCGGGGATAACACCGGGGAGCTGTTTTTT. Translated, it gives CASSISGDNTGELFF. The chain is built from TRBV5-1 and TRBJ2-2; 8 nucleotides line up with TRBD2. V gave up 4 bases and J gave up 2 bases; unmatched junction bases: 4. This CDR3 contains 15 residues. Germline assignment: CDR1 SGHRS and CDR2 YFSETQ.

In its sample, this clone was seen many times. At the DNA level, this CDR3 is encoded by other sequences in the same sample as well. The rearrangement joins TRBV3-1 (or the pseudogene TRBV3-2) to TRBJ2-7; D perhaps matches TRBD2 (6 bases). CDR3 size: 13 residues. Trimming stripped 3 bases from V and 2 bases from J, with 8 bases between. The germline V gene has CDR1 LGHDT and CDR2 YNNKEL (reference sequence). The CDR3: CASSQDYTYEQYF. The CDR3 DNA reads as TGTGCCAGCAGCCAGGACTATACCTACGAGCAGTACTTC.

This clone is a singleton in its sample. V usage is TRBV9 and J usage is TRBJ2-5, with a weak D call TRBD2 (7 bases). The CDR3 extends over 16 amino acids. Germline V gives CDR1 SGDLS, CDR2 YYNGEE. V dropped 2 bases and J dropped 7 bases, with 21 bases sitting between them. The CDR3 here is CASSVAPGPGGATQYF. DNA for the CDR3: TGTGCCAGCAGCGTCGCTCCGGGCCCGGGGGGCGCGACCCAGTACTTC. The complete variable domain, with remaining parts taken from reference TRBV9 and TRBJ2-5, reads DSGVTQTPKHLITATGQRVTLRCSPRSGDLSVYWYQQSLDQGLQFLIQYYNGEERAKGNILERFSAQQFPDLHSELNLSSLELGDSALYFCASSVAPGPGGATQYFGPGTRLLVL.

The CDR3 region has the DNA TGTGCCATCAGTGAGTTACAGGGGCTTCAGCCCCAGCATTTT. Translating gives CAISELQGLQPQHF. V gene TRBV10-3 combines with J gene TRBJ1-5; TRBD1 matches 7 bases. From germline, CDR1 is ENHRY and CDR2 SYGVKD. V was pared by 1 base and J by 6 bases, with 3 bases of the junction left unmatched. The CDR3 runs 14 residues.

This chain connects TRBV4-1 to TRBJ1-6; tentatively, D is TRBD1 (6 bases). Trimming removed 1 base from V and 9 bases from J, with 16 bases in between. Germline V gives CDR1 MGHRA, CDR2 YSYEKL. CDR3 length: 16 amino acids. The CDR3 nucleotides read TGCGCCAGCAGCCAAGTGTCGGCAGGGGTTAGTTCACCCCTCCACTTT. Its protein is CASSQVSAGVSSPLHF.

This sequence joins TRBV5-6 and TRBJ2-5; no firm D call. The V gene lost 4 bases and the J gene lost 5 bases, with 15 bases spanning the gap. This CDR3 comprises 14 residues. Germline assignment: CDR1 SGHDT and CDR2 YYEEEE. CDR3 residues: CASSQFPAKETQYF. DNA for the CDR3: TGTGCCAGCAGCCAATTCCCCGCTAAGGAGACCCAGTACTTC.

V is TRBV7-3 and J is TRBJ1-1; a weak D match, TRBD1 (5 bases). CDR1 and CDR2 from the germline V gene are SGHTA and FQGTGA. V lost 2 bases to trimming and J lost 5 bases, with 12 bases between them. This CDR3 comprises 14 residues. The CDR3 DNA sequence: TGTGCCAGCAGCTTAGGACACCTGGGGACTGAAGCTTTCTTT. Translated, it gives CASSLGHLGTEAFF. The entire variable domain, with the rest obtained from reference TRBV7-3 and TRBJ1-1, is as follows: GAGVSQTPSNKVTEKGKYVELRCDPISGHTALYWYRQSLGQGPEFLIYFQGTGAADDSGLPNDRFFAVRPEGSVSTLKIQRTERGDSAVYLCASSLGHLGTEAFFGQGTRLTVV.

A single count supports this clone. This rearrangement joins TRBV12-3 or TRBV12-4 to TRBJ1-2; maybe TRBD1 (6 bases). The CDR3 extends over 13 amino acids. The ends were cut back, 5 bases at V and 8 bases at J, with 15 bases in the middle. As DNA, the CDR3 is TGTGCCAGCAGTCCGCCAGGGGTCAGGGGCTACACCTTC. It specifies CASSPPGVRGYTF.

This clone was seen once. Other nucleotide sequences from this sample produce the same CDR3. The V gene is TRBV5-1, the J gene TRBJ1-3, with D unclear. CDR1 is SGHRS, CDR2 YFSETQ, per germline. This CDR3 region has 15 residues. With 0 bases removed from V and 1 base from J, the gap between germline ends came to 8 bases. CDR3 DNA sequence: TGCGCCAGCAGCTTGGCCGGGAGTTCTGGAAACACCATATATTTT. It translates to CASSLAGSSGNTIYF.

In the case of this clone: Additional DNA sequences in this sample encode the identical CDR3. The V gene is TRBV7-3, the J gene TRBJ1-2, with 7 bases matching TRBD1. This CDR3 comprises 13 residues. Trimming at V came to 2 bases and at J to 8 bases, leaving 5 bases not matched to a gene. Germline V lookup: CDR1 SGHTA, CDR2 FQGTGA. The CDR3: CASSLSGGRGYTF. The CDR3 DNA reads TGTGCCAGCAGCTTATCAGGGGGTAGAGGCTACACCTTC.

This chain links TRBV18 with TRBJ1-2; D is unclear. The V and J ends lost 6 bases and 5 bases respectively, with 19 bases between them. The CDR3 is 15 residues long. The germline V gene has CDR1 KGHSH and CDR2 LQKENI. CDR3 bases: TGTGCCAGCTCCCTCCGCCCTGAAGGAGGGTATGGCTACACCTTC. It translates to CASSLRPEGGYGYTF.

The V call is TRBV6-5, the J call TRBJ1-6; D might be TRBD1 (5 bases). Between the trimmed V and J ends, which lost 5 bases and 10 bases, there was a span of 12 bases. This CDR3 region has 13 residues. The germline CDR1 and CDR2 sequences are MNHEY and SVGAGI. CDR3 DNA sequence: TGTGCCAGCAGTCGCGGGGCTAACTCACCCCTCCACTTT. Encoded protein: CASSRGANSPLHF.

The genes are TRBV27 and TRBJ1-2; TRBD1 aligns across 7 bases. Germline V gives CDR1 MNHEY, CDR2 SMNVEV (reference sequence). There are 13 residues in the CDR3. Unmatched junction bases numbered 4, after V lost 3 bases and J lost 6 bases. This CDR3 reads CASSFEGANGYTF. The DNA for the CDR3 is TGTGCCAGCAGTTTCGAGGGGGCTAATGGCTACACCTTC.